What follows are 24 T cell receptor beta chains derived from one specimen sequenced in a study of T cells in Graves' hyperthyroidism and ophthalmopathy. TCR beta CDR3 regions were amplified from RNA transcripts. In the first-round RT-PCR of the TCR CDR3, the HTBI primer set was used. TCRdb called the multiplex PCR reads again in MiXCR, with one record for every CDR3 protein. The table has fewer than 110,000 distinct CDR3 sequences, 16% seen once. The sequenced sample was blood. All receptors derive from a woman aged 50 to 65 with Graves' hyperthyroidism.

About this clonotype: A much larger clone differs from this one at a single base, so this may be a read error. The genes are TRBV2 and TRBJ2-2; the match to TRBD2 covers 11 bases. Germline V lookup: CDR1 SNHLY, CDR2 FYNNEI. V was pared by 3 bases and J by 0 bases, with 12 bases of the junction left unmatched. This CDR3 has 20 amino acids. CDR3 sequence: CASSEGWGLAENPNTGELFF. The DNA for the CDR3 is TGTGCCAGCAGTGAGGGGTGGGGACTAGCGGAAAATCCGAACACCGGGGAGCTGTTTTTT.

The chain employs TRBV3-1 and TRBJ1-3, with D possibly TRBD1 on 5 matching bases. The germline gives CDR1 LGHDT, CDR2 YNNKEL (reference sequence). The CDR3 is 13 residues long. V lost 4 bases and J 6 bases, leaving 10 bases between the germline ends. The CDR3 reads CASSRGAENTIYF. In nucleotides, the CDR3 is TGTGCCAGCAGCCGAGGGGCGGAAAACACCATATATTTT.

This clonotype was seen a few times. This sequence joins TRBV29-1 and TRBJ2-1, with a possible D match to TRBD2 (6 bases). This CDR3 spans 13 amino acids. CDR1 is SQVTM and CDR2 is ANQGSEA in the germline V gene. Deletions cut 1 base from V and 7 bases from J, with 11 bases between. The CDR3 nucleotides are TGCAGCGTTGAAGGGGGCGGGGCTAATGAGCAGTTCTTC. This gives the protein CSVEGGGANEQFF.

This clonotype has at least ten counts. The J gene is TRBJ2-7, the V gene TRBV11-2; a possible D gene is TRBD2 (5 bases). CDR1 SGHAT and CDR2 FQNNGV come from the germline V gene. The ends were cut back, 1 base at V and 7 bases at J, with 5 bases in the middle. CDR3 length: 11 amino acids. CDR3 in DNA: TGTGCCAGCAGCTTAGGGAGGGAGCAGTACGTC. Translation: CASSLGREQYV.

As DNA, the CDR3 is TGCAGCGTGGGACAGGGGGCAACCACCGGGGGAGGGCAGTTCTTC. Encoded protein: CSVGQGATTGGGQFF. The chain couples TRBV29-1 to TRBJ2-1, with 12 bases aligning to TRBD1. Trimming cost V 6 bases and J 12 bases; bases outside gene matches: 15. CDR3 length: 15 residues. Germline V gives CDR1 SQVTM, CDR2 ANQGSEA.

This clonotype has ten or more counts. V usage is TRBV19 and J usage is TRBJ2-1, with D unclear. V lost 4 bases and J lost 9, with 10 bases in between. The CDR3 is 12 residues long. CDR1 is LNHDA and CDR2 is SQIVND in the germline V gene (reference sequence). The CDR3 reads CASSSFRVEQFF. The CDR3 DNA reads as TGTGCCAGTAGTAGTTTCCGTGTTGAGCAGTTCTTC.

The V call is TRBV9, the J call TRBJ2-7, with D unresolved. The CDR3 length is 13 residues. Germline CDR1 reads SGDLS; CDR2 reads YYNGEE. Trimming pared 0 bases from V and 2 bases from J, leaving 6 bases between. CDR3 loop: CASSVGATYEQYF. In DNA form, the CDR3 reads TGTGCCAGCAGCGTAGGCGCTACCTACGAGCAGTACTTC.

This clonotype was seen repeatedly, ten times or more. The V and J genes are TRBV3-1 and TRBJ2-7, with 13 positions matching TRBD2. This CDR3 is 15 amino acids long. The germline V gene has CDR1 LGHDT and CDR2 YNNKEL (reference sequence). Trimming cost V 2 bases and J 3 bases; bases outside gene matches: 1. CDR3 loop: CASSQRTSGSYEQYF. The CDR3 bases are TGTGCCAGCAGCCAAAGGACTAGCGGGAGCTACGAGCAGTACTTC.

This clonotype came up many times. This chain connects TRBV18 to TRBJ2-1; tentatively, D is TRBD2 (6 bases). The CDR3 runs 18 residues. Per germline, CDR1 KGHSH and CDR2 LQKENI. Trimming pared 3 bases from V and 3 bases from J, leaving 21 bases between. The CDR3 is CASSPTFPASEGYNEQFF. The CDR3 bases are TGTGCCAGCTCACCGACTTTTCCGGCTAGCGAAGGCTACAATGAGCAGTTCTTC.

This clonotype has only one observation. A much larger clone lies a single base off, so this may be a read error. CDR3 sequence reads: CSAGDPPREQFF. In DNA, the CDR3 is TGCAGTGCTGGAGATCCTCCCCGCGAGCAGTTCTTC. The J gene is TRBJ2-1, the V gene TRBV20-1; D is unresolved. This CDR3 is 12 amino acids long. CDR1 and CDR2 (germline): DFQATT, SNEGSKA (reference sequence).

This clonotype was detected ten times or more. This sequence joins TRBV7-9 and TRBJ1-1, with TRBD1 matching 7 bases. The CDR3 totals 17 residues. Germline loops: CDR1 SEHNR, CDR2 FQNEAQ (reference sequence). Trimming took 1 base from V and 4 from J; bases not matched to a gene: 12. The DNA for the CDR3 is TGTGCCAGCAGCTTAGGTGGTCGGGGACAGAAAGGCACTGAAGCTTTCTTT. Translation: CASSLGGRGQKGTEAFF.

This clonotype was detected many times. The chain carries TRBV28 and TRBJ2-1, with 7 nucleotides matching TRBD1. V gave up 5 bases and J gave up 9 bases; unmatched junction bases: 10. This CDR3 is built from 14 residues. Germline CDR1 reads MDHEN; CDR2 reads SYDVKM. This CDR3 is CASSRRQGMSEQFF. CDR3 bases: TGTGCCAGCAGTCGGCGACAGGGAATGAGTGAGCAGTTCTTC.

The sample holds one count of this clonotype. This may be a read error: a much more frequent sequence differs by one nucleotide. The chain employs TRBV19 and TRBJ1-5; 8 bases are a match to TRBD1. Germline CDR1 and CDR2: LNHDA and SQIVND (reference sequence). The CDR3 has 16 residues. The CDR3 region has the DNA TGTGTCAGTAGTATAGACCAGGGGGCCGGCAATCAGCCCCAGCATTTT. Its translation is CVSSIDQGAGNQPQHF.

This clonotype was seen repeatedly, ten times or more. The J gene is TRBJ2-1, the V gene TRBV19, with 10 bases that match TRBD2. With V trimmed by 1 base and J by 7 bases, 4 bases remained unmatched. In germline, CDR1 is LNHDA, CDR2 SQIVND (reference sequence). The CDR3 is 15 amino acids. This CDR3 reads CASSIASGSKNEQFF. The CDR3 nucleotides are TGTGCCAGTAGTATAGCTAGCGGGAGTAAGAATGAGCAGTTCTTC.

By share, this clonotype ranks as medium-sized. V is TRBV28 and J is TRBJ2-3; D unresolved. Trimming removed 3 bases at V and 2 bases at J, with 12 bases between. CDR3 length equals 15 residues. Germline CDR1 and CDR2: MDHEN and SYDVKM. CDR3 sequence reads: CASSLPTELTDTQYF. The CDR3 DNA reads TGTGCCAGCAGTTTGCCGACCGAACTCACAGATACGCAGTATTTT. The variable domain in full, with the rest retrieved from reference TRBV28 and TRBJ2-3, is DVKVTQSSRYLVKRTGEKVFLECVQDMDHENMFWYRQDPGLGLRLIYFSYDVKMKEKGDIPEGYSVSREKKERFSLILESASTNQTSMYLCASSLPTELTDTQYFGPGTRLTVL.

This clonotype was seen ten or more times. The J gene is TRBJ2-1, the V gene TRBV5-1, with D hard to call. CDR1 is SGHRS, CDR2 YFSETQ, per germline. The V end lost 4 bases, the J end lost 0 bases, and 17 bases lay between the germline ends. This CDR3 has 17 residues. The CDR3: CASSIRFRTSSYNEQFF. In nucleotides, the CDR3 is TGCGCCAGCAGCATAAGATTTCGGACCAGCTCCTACAATGAGCAGTTCTTC.

A few counts support this clonotype. The chain uses TRBV20-1 and TRBJ1-4; weak D call: TRBD1 (6 bases). The germline V gene encodes CDR1 DFQATT and CDR2 SNEGSKA (reference sequence). V was shortened by 1 base and J by 5 bases, with 14 bases between the two germline ends. There are 15 residues in the CDR3. The CDR3: CSARGGGAGNEKLFF. The DNA of the CDR3 is TGCAGTGCTAGAGGGGGGGGGGCAGGAAATGAAAAACTGTTTTTT.

This clonotype was detected many times. The chain has TRBV7-8 and TRBJ2-1; possible D gene TRBD2, 6 bases. The germline V gene encodes CDR1 SGHVS and CDR2 FQNEAQ. V was pared by 1 base and J by 8 bases, with 15 bases between. This CDR3 comprises 15 residues. The CDR3 DNA follows: TGTGCCAGCAGCTTAGGTAGGGCTAGCGCGCATGAGCAGTTCTTC. It codes for CASSLGRASAHEQFF.

As regards this clonotype: A much larger clone lies one base from this, so it may be a read error. The V and J genes are TRBV7-6 and TRBJ2-5; possibly TRBD1 or TRBD2 for D (5 bases each). The CDR3 has 13 residues. Deletions cut 5 bases from V and 0 bases from J, with 7 bases between. Germline values: CDR1 SGHVS, CDR2 FNYEAQ. The CDR3: CASSKGHQETQYF. CDR3 nucleotides: TGTGCCAGCAGCAAGGGACACCAAGAGACCCAGTACTTC.

The chain combines TRBV18 with TRBJ2-1; 7 nucleotides agree with TRBD2. Germline trimming cut 0 bases from V and 6 bases from J; bases unmatched to any gene: 11. The CDR3 spans 17 residues. From germline, CDR1 is KGHSH and CDR2 LQKENI. CDR3 region: CASSPPHGAGEFNEQFF. As DNA, the CDR3 is TGTGCCAGCTCACCACCCCATGGGGCGGGAGAGTTCAATGAGCAGTTCTTC. Filled out from reference TRBV18 and TRBJ2-1, the complete variable domain reads NAGVMQNPRHLVRRRGQEARLRCSPMKGHSHVYWYRQLPEEGLKFMVYLQKENIIDESGMPKERFSAEFPKEGPSILRIQQVVRGDSAAYFCASSPPHGAGEFNEQFFGPGTRLTVL.

This clonotype was counted ten times or more. The J gene is TRBJ1-1, the V gene TRBV7-8; 7 bases align to TRBD1. With 5 bases clipped from V and 0 bases from J, the junction kept 6 bases outside the gene matches. In germline, CDR1 is SGHVS, CDR2 FQNEAQ. This CDR3 is 15 amino acids long. The CDR3, as DNA: TGTGCCAGCAGCGGGGGACAGTATTTGAACACTGAAGCTTTCTTT. It is translated as CASSGGQYLNTEAFF. Filled out from reference TRBV7-8 and TRBJ1-1, the complete variable domain reads GAGVSQSPRYKVAKRGQDVALRCDPISGHVSLFWYQQALGQGPEFLTYFQNEAQLDKSGLPSDRFFAERPEGSVSTLKIQRTQQEDSAVYLCASSGGQYLNTEAFFGQGTRLTVV.

The rearrangement links TRBV28 to TRBJ2-5, with a weak D call TRBD2 (6 bases). CDR1 is MDHEN and CDR2 is SYDVKM in the germline V gene. The CDR3 contains 14 residues. With 5 bases removed from V and 5 bases from J, the gap between germline ends came to 15 bases. The CDR3 DNA reads TGTGCCAGCAGTCCCCCCGGGACTTGGGAGACCCAGTACTTC. Amino acids: CASSPPGTWETQYF.

Many counts were recorded for this clonotype. This chain connects TRBV6-1 to TRBJ2-1, with D possibly being TRBD2 (6 bases). The CDR3 is 14 residues long. Germline V gives CDR1 MNHNS, CDR2 SASEGT. Trimming cost V 6 bases and J 6 bases, with 15 bases left between them. The CDR3 loop reads CASRPGGISNEQFF. CDR3 DNA: TGTGCCAGCAGGCCTGGCGGGATCTCCAATGAGCAGTTCTTC.

There are many counts of this clonotype. The V and J genes are TRBV12-3 or TRBV12-4 and TRBJ1-4; 8 nucleotides match TRBD1. Unmatched junction bases numbered 9, after V lost 7 bases and J lost 8 bases. CDR3 length equals 14 residues. The DNA of the CDR3 is TGTGCCAGCACCCTGACAGGGGTGGAGGAAAAACTGTTTTTT. As protein: CASTLTGVEEKLFF.